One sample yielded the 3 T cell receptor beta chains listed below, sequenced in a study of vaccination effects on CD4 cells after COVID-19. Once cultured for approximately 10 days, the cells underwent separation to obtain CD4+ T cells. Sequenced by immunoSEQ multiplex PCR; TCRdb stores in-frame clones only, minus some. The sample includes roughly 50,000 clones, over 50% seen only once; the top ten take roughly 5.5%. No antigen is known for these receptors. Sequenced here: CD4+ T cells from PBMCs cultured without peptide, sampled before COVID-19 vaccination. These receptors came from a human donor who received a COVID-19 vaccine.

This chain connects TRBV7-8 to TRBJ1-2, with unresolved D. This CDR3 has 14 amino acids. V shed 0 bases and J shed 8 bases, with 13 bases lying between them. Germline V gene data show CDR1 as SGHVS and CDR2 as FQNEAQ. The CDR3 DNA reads TGTGCCAGCAGCTTAGCCAGCGGGCAGATAGGCTACACCTTC. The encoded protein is CASSLASGQIGYTF.

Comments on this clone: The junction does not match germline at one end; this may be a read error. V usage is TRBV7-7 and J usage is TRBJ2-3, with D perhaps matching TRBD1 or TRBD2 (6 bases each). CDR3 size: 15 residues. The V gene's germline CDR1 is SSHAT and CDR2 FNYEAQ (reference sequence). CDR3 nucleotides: TGTGCTAGCAGCCCCGGGGGCCGGTCCACAGATACGCAGTATTTT. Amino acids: CASSPGGRSTDTQYF. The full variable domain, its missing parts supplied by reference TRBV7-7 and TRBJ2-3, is GAGVSQSPRYKVTKRGQDVTLRCDPISSHATLYWYQQALGQGPEFLTYFNYEAQPDKSGLPSDRFSAERPEGSISTLTIQRTEQRDSAMYRCASSPGGRSTDTQYFGPGTRLTVL.

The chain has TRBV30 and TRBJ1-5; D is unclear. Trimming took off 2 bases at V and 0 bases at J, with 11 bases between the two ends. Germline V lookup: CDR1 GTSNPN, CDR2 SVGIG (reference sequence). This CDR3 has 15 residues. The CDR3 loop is CAWSRQEYSNQPQHF. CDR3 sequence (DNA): TGTGCCTGGAGTCGTCAGGAGTATAGCAATCAGCCCCAGCATTTT. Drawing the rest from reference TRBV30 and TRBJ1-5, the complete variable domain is SQTIHQWPATLVQPVGSPLSLECTVEGTSNPNLYWYRQAAGRGLQLLFYSVGIGQISSEVPQNLSASRPQDRQFILSSKKLLLSDSGFYLCAWSRQEYSNQPQHFGDGTRLSIL.